The text below deals with one TCR beta chain. The antigen is undetermined. The data belong to a study of CD8+CD57+ T cells in acquired aplastic anemia. Turning to the study itself: DNA recovered from sorted CD4+ and CD8+ cells had a mean of about 3.5 ug.

The study profiled TCR beta VDJ and CDR3 using genomic DNA as template. TCRdb passed the reads through MiXCR, listing each CDR3 protein once. The sample records roughly 130,000 distinct CDR3 sequences, 48% being singletons. With 2 bases removed from V and 2 bases from J, the gap between germline ends came to 13 bases. Germline V CDR1 and CDR2: MGHDK, SYGVNS. This CDR3 spans 15 amino acids. Whole-study results and caveats: No significant patient-versus-control difference appeared in CD8+ Simpson's diversity. Patients and controls shared over 25 CD8+ CDR3 sequences.

Sequenced sample: sorted CD4+, CD8+, or CD8+CD57+ T cells (not recorded which) from PBMCs. The chain joins TRBV25-1 to TRBJ2-7; D is ambiguous. The TCR comes from a human donor in good health, serving as a control. CDR3 loop: CASSEAGVMTYEQYF. The CDR3, as DNA: TGTGCCAGCAGTGAAGCTGGGGTCATGACCTACGAGCAGTACTTC.